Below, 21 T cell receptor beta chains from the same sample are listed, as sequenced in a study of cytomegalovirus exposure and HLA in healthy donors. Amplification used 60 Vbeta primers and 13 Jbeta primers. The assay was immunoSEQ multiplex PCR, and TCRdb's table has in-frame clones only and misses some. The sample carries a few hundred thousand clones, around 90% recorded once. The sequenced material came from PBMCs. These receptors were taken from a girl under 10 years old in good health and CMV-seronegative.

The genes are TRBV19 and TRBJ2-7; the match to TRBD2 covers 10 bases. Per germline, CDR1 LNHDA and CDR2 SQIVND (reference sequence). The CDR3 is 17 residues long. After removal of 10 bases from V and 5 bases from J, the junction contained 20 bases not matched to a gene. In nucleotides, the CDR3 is TGTGCCATCGAGTCGAAAGGGCTAGCGGGAGTATTCCACGAGCAGTACTTC. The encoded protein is CAIESKGLAGVFHEQYF. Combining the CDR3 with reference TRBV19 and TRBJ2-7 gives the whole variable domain DGGITQSPKYLFRKEGQNVTLSCEQNLNHDAMYWYRQDPGQGLRLIYYSQIVNDFQKGDIAEGYSVSREKKESFPLTVTSAQKNPTAFYLCAIESKGLAGVFHEQYFGPGTRLTVT.

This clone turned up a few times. The CDR3 DNA is TGCAGCGTTACCCGACAGGGCCCTTACAATGAGCAGTTCTTC. It encodes CSVTRQGPYNEQFF. The chain couples TRBV29-1 to TRBJ2-1; 7 nucleotides match TRBD1. CDR1 and CDR2 from the germline V gene are SQVTM and ANQGSEA. V lost 5 bases and J lost 4; bases outside the gene matches: 8. CDR3 length: 14 residues.

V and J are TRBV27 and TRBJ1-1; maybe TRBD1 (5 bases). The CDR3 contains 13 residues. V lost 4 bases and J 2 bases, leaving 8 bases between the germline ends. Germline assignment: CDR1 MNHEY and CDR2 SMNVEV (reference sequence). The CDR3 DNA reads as TGTGCCAGCAGTTGGGGGGGTAACACTGAAGCTTTCTTT. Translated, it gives CASSWGGNTEAFF.

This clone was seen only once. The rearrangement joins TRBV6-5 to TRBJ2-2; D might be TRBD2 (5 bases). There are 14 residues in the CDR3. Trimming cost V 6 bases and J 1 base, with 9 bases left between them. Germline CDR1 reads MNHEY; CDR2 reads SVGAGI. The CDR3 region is CASRDWRNTGELFF. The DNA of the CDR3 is TGTGCCAGCAGGGACTGGAGGAACACCGGGGAGCTGTTTTTT.

The CDR3 coding sequence is TGTGCCATCAGCGGGACTAGCGGACCTCAGTACTTC. Translating it yields CAISGTSGPQYF. The genes are TRBV10-3 and TRBJ2-4; 11 bases are a match to TRBD2. J was trimmed by 12 bases and V by 6 bases; bases with no gene match: 4. This CDR3 has 12 amino acids. Germline V CDR1 and CDR2: ENHRY, SYGVKD.

The CDR3 region has the DNA TGTGCCAGCAGCGTAGGAGGGCGACCTGAAAAACTGTTTTTT. Translation gives CASSVGGRPEKLFF. This chain connects TRBV9 to TRBJ1-4; D gene unclear. Germline loops: CDR1 SGDLS, CDR2 YYNGEE. The CDR3 is 14 residues long. V dropped 0 bases and J dropped 7 bases, with 10 bases sitting between them.

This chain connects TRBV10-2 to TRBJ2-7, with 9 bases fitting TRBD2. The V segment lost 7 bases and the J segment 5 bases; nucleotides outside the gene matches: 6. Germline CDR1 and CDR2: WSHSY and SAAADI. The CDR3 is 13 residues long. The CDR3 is CASNPAGGHEQYF. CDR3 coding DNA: TGCGCCAGCAACCCAGCGGGAGGCCACGAGCAGTACTTC.

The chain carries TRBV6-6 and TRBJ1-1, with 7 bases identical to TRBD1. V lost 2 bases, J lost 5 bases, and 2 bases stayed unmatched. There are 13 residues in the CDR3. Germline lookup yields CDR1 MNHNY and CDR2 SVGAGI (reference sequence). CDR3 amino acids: CASSYTGETEAFF. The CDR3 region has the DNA TGTGCCAGCAGTTACACAGGGGAAACTGAAGCTTTCTTT.

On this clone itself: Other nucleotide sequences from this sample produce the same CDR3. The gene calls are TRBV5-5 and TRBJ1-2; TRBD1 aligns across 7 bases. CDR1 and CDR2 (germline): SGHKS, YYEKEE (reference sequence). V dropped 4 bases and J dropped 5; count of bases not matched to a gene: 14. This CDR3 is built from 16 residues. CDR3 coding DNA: TGTGCCAGCAGCCAAGAGCCCGGGACAGCGATGTATGGCTACACCTTC. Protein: CASSQEPGTAMYGYTF.

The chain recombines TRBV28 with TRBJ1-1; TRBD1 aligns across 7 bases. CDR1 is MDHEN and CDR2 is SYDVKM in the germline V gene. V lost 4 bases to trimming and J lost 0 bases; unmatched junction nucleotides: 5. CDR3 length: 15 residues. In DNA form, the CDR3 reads TGTGCCAGCAGTTCTCGACAGGGTTTGAACACTGAAGCTTTCTTT. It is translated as CASSSRQGLNTEAFF.

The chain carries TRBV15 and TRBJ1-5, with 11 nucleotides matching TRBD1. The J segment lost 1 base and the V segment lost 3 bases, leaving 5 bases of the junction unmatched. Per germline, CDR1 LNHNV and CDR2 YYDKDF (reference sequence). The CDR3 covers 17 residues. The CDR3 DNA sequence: TGTGCCACCAGCAGCATAGGGACAGGGGGAAGCAATCAGCCCCAGCATTTT. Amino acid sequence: CATSSIGTGGSNQPQHF.

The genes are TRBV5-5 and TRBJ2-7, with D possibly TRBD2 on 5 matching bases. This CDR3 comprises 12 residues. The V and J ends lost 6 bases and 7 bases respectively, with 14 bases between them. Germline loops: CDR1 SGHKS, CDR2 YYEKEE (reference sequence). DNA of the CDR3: TGTGCCAGCACGCCTTCTTCGGGGGAGCAGTACTTC. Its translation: CASTPSSGEQYF.

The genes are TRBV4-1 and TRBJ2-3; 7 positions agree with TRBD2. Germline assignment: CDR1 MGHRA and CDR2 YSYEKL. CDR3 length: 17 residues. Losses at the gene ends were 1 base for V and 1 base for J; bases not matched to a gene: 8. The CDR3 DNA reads TGCGCCAGCAGCCAAGGGGGCGGGAGCTTCCGCACAGATACGCAGTATTTT. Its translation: CASSQGGGSFRTDTQYF.

DNA of the CDR3: TGCAGGGGGACAGGGAACACTGAAGCTTTCTTT. Protein sequence: CRGTGNTEAFF. J is TRBJ1-1 and V is TRBV20-1; 8 bases are a match to TRBD1. CDR1 and CDR2 from the germline V gene are DFQATT and SNEGSKA (reference sequence). The CDR3 is 11 amino acids.

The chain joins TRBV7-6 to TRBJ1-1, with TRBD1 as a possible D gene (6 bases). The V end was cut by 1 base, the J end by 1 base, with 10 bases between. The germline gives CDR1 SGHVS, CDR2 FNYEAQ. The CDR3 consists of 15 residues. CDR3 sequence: CASSLEGVPNTEAFF. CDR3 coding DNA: TGTGCCAGCAGCTTAGAGGGGGTACCGAACACTGAAGCTTTCTTT. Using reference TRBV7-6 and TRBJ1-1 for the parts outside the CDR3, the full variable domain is GAGVSQSPRYKVTKRGQDVALRCDPISGHVSLYWYRQALGQGPEFLTYFNYEAQQDKSGLPNDRFSAERPEGSISTLTIQRTEQRDSAMYRCASSLEGVPNTEAFFGQGTRLTVV.

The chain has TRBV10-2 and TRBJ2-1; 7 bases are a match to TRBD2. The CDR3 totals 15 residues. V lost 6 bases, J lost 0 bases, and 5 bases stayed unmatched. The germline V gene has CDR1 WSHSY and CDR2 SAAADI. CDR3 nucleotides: TGCGCCAGCAGGAAGGAGCGGGGCTCCTACAATGAGCAGTTCTTC. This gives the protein CASRKERGSYNEQFF.

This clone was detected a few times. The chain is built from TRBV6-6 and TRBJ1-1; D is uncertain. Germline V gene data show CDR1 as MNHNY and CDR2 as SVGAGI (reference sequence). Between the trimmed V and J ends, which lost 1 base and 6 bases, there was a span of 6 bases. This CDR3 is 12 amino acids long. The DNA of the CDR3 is TGTGCCAGCAGTTACTTTACAGCTGAAGCTTTCTTT. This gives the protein CASSYFTAEAFF.

CDR3 nucleotides: TGTGCCAGTAGTGTTAGCGGCAGCACAGATACGCAGTATTTT. Protein product: CASSVSGSTDTQYF. The chain combines TRBV19 with TRBJ2-3; TRBD2 might be the D (6 bases). The CDR3 totals 14 residues. Germline CDR1 LNHDA, CDR2 SQIVND (reference sequence). V was cut by 5 bases and J by 0 bases, with 9 bases left in between.

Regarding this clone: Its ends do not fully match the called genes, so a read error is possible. The CDR3 region is CSSSFRQGDTIYF. The CDR3 DNA is TGTTCCAGCAGCTTCCGACAGGGAGACACCATATATTTT. The chain has TRBV7-9 and TRBJ1-3; 7 bases map to TRBD1. CDR1 is SEHNR, CDR2 FQNEAQ, per germline (reference sequence). The CDR3 runs to 13 residues.

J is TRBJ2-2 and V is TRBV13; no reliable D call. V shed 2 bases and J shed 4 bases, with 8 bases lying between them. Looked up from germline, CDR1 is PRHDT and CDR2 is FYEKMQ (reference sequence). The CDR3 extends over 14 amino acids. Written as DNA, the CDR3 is TGTGCCAGCAGCTTAAGAGGCCCCACCGGGGAGCTGTTTTTT. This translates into CASSLRGPTGELFF.

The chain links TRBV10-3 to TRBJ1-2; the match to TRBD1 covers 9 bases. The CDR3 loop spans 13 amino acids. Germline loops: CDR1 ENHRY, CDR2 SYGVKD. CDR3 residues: CAIGPRQGDGYTF. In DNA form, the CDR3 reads TGTGCGATCGGGCCCCGACAGGGGGATGGCTACACCTTC.